This entry concerns a single T cell receptor (beta chain). The target antigen is unknown. This record belongs to a study of T-cell reconstitution after alpha-beta-depleted transplantation in children. Study results and caveats: Certain patients had high TCRbeta diversity at day 60, and it came from recipient T cells and thymic progenitors that survived. By one year post-transplant, T-cell counts and diversity largely arose from T cells that were newly produced. Several hundred rapidly expanded clones from non-depleted graft cells reportedly supplied alpha-beta T cells about two months post-transplant.

Unique molecular identifiers featured in how the TCRbeta library was prepared. TCRdb recomputed calls from the PCR reads with MiXCR, one row per CDR3 protein. The table lists about 260,000 distinct CDR3 sequences, around 10% of them singletons. The J segment lost 5 bases and the V segment lost 4 bases, leaving 7 bases of the junction unmatched. This CDR3 has 14 residues. Germline-derived CDR1 and CDR2 are SGHNT and YYREEE (reference sequence). This TCR was recovered from a male patient between 2 and 10 years old who had a stem cell transplant for chronic granulomatous disease, so the T cells may come from the graft donor. V gene TRBV5-4 combines with J gene TRBJ2-7, with 9 bases lining up with TRBD1. Sequencing used peripheral blood, obtained 180 days after TCRalphabeta/CD19-depleted stem cell transplant. The CDR3 region is CASSERQGDHEQYF. CDR3 coding DNA: TGTGCCAGCAGCGAGCGACAGGGGGACCACGAGCAGTACTTC.